The 14 T cell receptor beta chains given below trace back to one sample, sequenced in a study of T cells in Graves' hyperthyroidism and ophthalmopathy. Researchers took RNA transcripts and amplified the TCR beta CDR3 regions from them. TCR CDR3 underwent first-round RT-PCR with the HTBI primer set. TCRdb analysed the multiplex PCR reads with MiXCR anew, one entry per CDR3 protein. The data hold about 350,000 distinct CDR3 sequences, with about 14% observed a single time. What was sequenced was blood. The source of these receptors is a woman aged 25-40 years with Graves' hyperthyroidism.

This clonotype was counted ten times or more. The chain joins TRBV7-8 to TRBJ1-1; D is ambiguous. V lost 4 bases to trimming and J lost 0 bases, with 12 bases between them. The V gene's germline CDR1 is SGHVS and CDR2 FQNEAQ. The CDR3 loop spans 15 amino acids. The CDR3 sequence: CASSSPGFLNTEAFF. In DNA form, the CDR3 reads TGTGCCAGCAGCTCCCCGGGGTTCCTGAACACTGAAGCTTTCTTT. Full variable domain (rest looked up from reference TRBV7-8 and TRBJ1-1): GAGVSQSPRYKVAKRGQDVALRCDPISGHVSLFWYQQALGQGPEFLTYFQNEAQLDKSGLPSDRFFAERPEGSVSTLKIQRTQQEDSAVYLCASSSPGFLNTEAFFGQGTRLTVV.

This clonotype was found a few times. A much larger clone differs by one base, so this may be a read error. The chain links TRBV12-3 or TRBV12-4 to TRBJ2-7; the D is unclear. This CDR3 region has 12 residues. The CDR3 DNA reads as TGTGGCAGCAGTTTCGGCAGGAACGAGCAGTACTTC. This translates into CGSSFGRNEQYF.

In this sample, this clonotype turned up a few times. V is TRBV27 and J is TRBJ2-7, with D possibly TRBD2 on 6 matching bases. Trimming removed 1 base from V and 6 bases from J, with 13 bases in between. The CDR3 is 14 amino acids. Germline CDR1 is MNHEY and CDR2 is SMNVEV (reference sequence). CDR3 in DNA: TGTGCCAGCAGTTTATACGGGGGAGCGGGCGAGCAGTACTTC. Its translation is CASSLYGGAGEQYF.

Only a few counts were recorded for this clonotype. The genes are TRBV20-1 and TRBJ2-3; 7 bases align to TRBD2. The germline gives CDR1 DFQATT, CDR2 SNEGSKA (reference sequence). The CDR3 has 13 residues. Trimming at V came to 5 bases and at J to 7 bases, leaving 9 bases not matched to a gene. The CDR3, as DNA: TGCAGTGCTCTGCGGGAGTGGAGGTATACGCAGTATTTT. This encodes CSALREWRYTQYF.

This clonotype was found many times. This chain connects TRBV6-2 or TRBV6-3 to TRBJ1-5, with 9 bases lining up with TRBD1. Trimming took 5 bases from V and 7 from J; bases not matched to a gene: 6. Germline CDR1 and CDR2: MNHEY and SVGEGT. The CDR3 spans 14 residues. CDR3 sequence reads: CASSPGQGTQPQHF. CDR3 in DNA: TGTGCCAGCAGTCCGGGACAGGGTACGCAGCCCCAGCATTTT.

This clonotype has at least ten counts. The rearrangement uses TRBV12-3 or TRBV12-4 and TRBJ2-3, with TRBD1 matching over 10 bases. V dropped 5 bases and J dropped 10; count of bases not matched to a gene: 9. The CDR3 consists of 14 residues. CDR3: CASSPGQGGGAQYF. CDR3 bases: TGTGCCAGCAGTCCTGGACAGGGGGGTGGTGCGCAGTATTTT.

This clonotype was picked up a small number of times. The gene calls are TRBV9 and TRBJ2-5; 8 bases line up with TRBD1. Germline V gene lookup returns CDR1 SGDLS and CDR2 YYNGEE. This CDR3 comprises 15 residues. J was trimmed by 5 bases and V by 2 bases; bases with no gene match: 8. The CDR3 DNA is TGTGCCAGCAGCGTCTCAGGACAGGGTTACGAGACCCAGTACTTC. Its protein product is CASSVSGQGYETQYF.

This clonotype was detected many times. The V and J genes are TRBV20-1 and TRBJ2-7, with 8 nucleotides matching TRBD2. The ends lost 4 bases at V and 6 bases at J; junction bases unmatched: 14. CDR1 DFQATT and CDR2 SNEGSKA come from the germline V gene (reference sequence). This CDR3 is 15 amino acids long. The CDR3 reads CSATDTSGHTSEQYF. CDR3 sequence (DNA): TGCAGTGCTACAGATACTAGCGGCCACACTAGCGAGCAGTACTTC.

This clonotype was detected many times. The chain is built from TRBV11-2 and TRBJ2-7; D remains unclear. Germline CDR1 reads SGHAT; CDR2 reads FQNNGV. The CDR3 sequence is 14 residues long. V was pared by 5 bases and J by 3 bases, with 14 bases between. The DNA of the CDR3 is TGTGCCAGCAGCCCAAGGAGTCCCTTCTACGAGCAGTACTTC. Amino acid sequence: CASSPRSPFYEQYF.

This clonotype was recorded many times. V gene TRBV2 combines with J gene TRBJ2-1, with 7 positions matching TRBD1. The CDR3 runs to 14 residues. Germline CDR1 and CDR2: SNHLY and FYNNEI. After removal of 8 bases from V and 12 bases from J, the junction contained 16 bases not matched to a gene. The CDR3 spells CASHTGADLSGQFF. The CDR3 nucleotides read TGTGCCAGCCATACAGGGGCCGACCTGTCTGGGCAGTTCTTC.

For this clonotype: One end of the junction does not line up with germline, which may come from a read error. The V gene is TRBV18, the J gene TRBJ2-3; 8 bases are shared with TRBD1. Germline V gene sequence: CDR1 KGHSH, CDR2 LQKENI. This CDR3 contains 17 residues. The CDR3 is CVSSPPGSGGVTDTQYF. Here the CDR3 DNA reads TGTGTCAGCTCACCACCCGGATCAGGGGGCGTGACAGATACGCAGTATTTT.

There are many counts of this clonotype. The chain is built from TRBV5-1 and TRBJ2-7; 8 nucleotides line up with TRBD1. Germline assignment: CDR1 SGHRS and CDR2 YFSETQ. The CDR3 covers 15 residues. V was clipped by 3 bases and J by 1 base; unmatched bases: 6. CDR3 protein: CASSYTGTGSYEQYF. The CDR3 DNA follows: TGCGCCAGCAGCTACACCGGGACAGGTTCCTACGAGCAGTACTTC.

This clonotype occurred many times. This rearrangement joins TRBV2 to TRBJ2-3; weak D call: TRBD1 (6 bases). V was pared by 6 bases and J by 2 bases, with 12 bases between. This CDR3 has 14 amino acids. Per germline, CDR1 SNHLY and CDR2 FYNNEI. The CDR3 here is CASRRTANTDTQYF. For the CDR3, the DNA is TGTGCCAGCAGGAGGACAGCTAACACAGATACGCAGTATTTT.

This clonotype was observed at least ten times. The rearrangement joins TRBV2 to TRBJ2-5; the match to TRBD1 covers 8 bases. The CDR3 runs to 13 residues. V lost 5 bases and J lost 4; bases outside the gene matches: 3. From germline, CDR1 is SNHLY and CDR2 FYNNEI. CDR3 protein: CASSPTGGETQYF. CDR3 in DNA: TGTGCCAGCAGTCCAACAGGGGGAGAGACCCAGTACTTC.